The rows below give T cell receptor beta chains drawn from one sample of a study of T cell responses to AZD1222 COVID-19 vaccine. Clones were sequenced by immunoSEQ multiplex PCR, and TCRdb holds only the in-frame ones, with some missing. The table has approximately 120,000 clones, around 92% seen once. The material sequenced was peripheral blood, taken on day 0 of AZD1222 vaccination. These receptors were obtained from an adult in good health. Both conserved end residues are part of each CDR3. The order of the fields is clone size, D gene, V gene, J gene, CDR3 protein, CDR3 DNA. D genes are given only for firm matches. Clone size is shown for a subset of rows, as once, few, many or a class of expanded clone.

abundance: -; d_gene: TRBD1; v_gene: TRBV30; j_gene: TRBJ1-4; CDR3aa: CAWSTRGWTNEKLFF; CDR3nt: TGTGCCTGGAGCACCAGGGGGTGGACTAATGAAAAACTGTTTTTT
abundance: many; d_gene: -; v_gene: TRBV6-5; j_gene: TRBJ2-2; CDR3aa: CASNPSFPGELFF; CDR3nt: TGTGCCAGCAATCCCTCGTTCCCCGGGGAGCTGTTTTTT
abundance: once; d_gene: -; v_gene: TRBV19; j_gene: TRBJ2-2; CDR3aa: CASSITGSTGELFF; CDR3nt: TGTGCCAGTAGTATAACAGGGTCCACCGGGGAGCTGTTTTTT
abundance: -; d_gene: -; v_gene: TRBV6-5; j_gene: TRBJ2-5; CDR3aa: CASSYLGSETQYF; CDR3nt: TGTGCCAGCAGTTACTTAGGGTCCGAGACCCAGTACTTC
abundance: once; d_gene: -; v_gene: TRBV9; j_gene: TRBJ2-1; CDR3aa: CASSVAGYNEQFF; CDR3nt: TGTGCCAGCAGCGTAGCGGGCTACAATGAGCAGTTCTTC
abundance: -; d_gene: -; v_gene: TRBV7-8; j_gene: TRBJ2-1; CDR3aa: CASSPRRTETDGQFF; CDR3nt: TGTGCCAGCAGCCCCCGGCGGACTGAGACCGATGGGCAGTTCTTC
abundance: -; d_gene: -; v_gene: TRBV9; j_gene: TRBJ2-4; CDR3aa: CASTGLAKNIQYF; CDR3nt: TGTGCCAGCACCGGATTAGCCAAAAACATTCAGTACTTC
abundance: -; d_gene: TRBD1; v_gene: TRBV3-1/TRBV3-2; j_gene: TRBJ1-2; CDR3aa: CASSQPRQGSIYGYTF; CDR3nt: TGTGCCAGCAGCCAACCTAGACAGGGGTCTATCTATGGCTACACCTTC
abundance: -; d_gene: -; v_gene: TRBV3-1/TRBV3-2; j_gene: TRBJ1-6; CDR3aa: CAGSQDQHGGSPLHF; CDR3nt: TGTGCCGGCAGCCAAGATCAGCACGGGGGGTCACCCCTCCACTTT
abundance: -; d_gene: -; v_gene: TRBV20-1; j_gene: TRBJ1-2; CDR3aa: CSATPGSGYTF; CDR3nt: TGCAGTGCTACCCCAGGGAGTGGCTACACCTTC
abundance: -; d_gene: -; v_gene: TRBV29-1; j_gene: TRBJ1-1; CDR3aa: CSVELAMNTEAFF; CDR3nt: TGCAGCGTTGAACTGGCTATGAACACTGAAGCTTTCTTT
abundance: -; d_gene: -; v_gene: TRBV5-4; j_gene: TRBJ2-3; CDR3aa: CASSPGLSTRDTQYF; CDR3nt: TGTGCCAGCAGTCCGGGGCTGAGCACCAGAGATACGCAGTATTTT
abundance: once; d_gene: -; v_gene: TRBV5-4; j_gene: TRBJ1-3; CDR3aa: CASSFGGAMRNTIYF; CDR3nt: TGTGCCAGCAGCTTTGGTGGCGCGATGAGAAACACCATATATTTT
abundance: -; d_gene: -; v_gene: TRBV28; j_gene: TRBJ1-2; CDR3aa: CASSLSGGQHYGYTF; CDR3nt: TGTGCCAGCAGTTTATCGGGGGGCCAGCACTATGGCTACACCTTC
abundance: -; d_gene: -; v_gene: TRBV28; j_gene: TRBJ1-2; CDR3aa: CASRLDVRNGYTF; CDR3nt: TGTGCCAGCAGGCTGGACGTCAGGAATGGCTACACCTTC
abundance: once; d_gene: -; v_gene: TRBV6-1; j_gene: TRBJ1-5; CDR3aa: CASSEARINQPQHF; CDR3nt: TGTGCCAGCAGTGAAGCACGGATCAATCAGCCCCAGCATTTT
abundance: once; d_gene: TRBD2; v_gene: TRBV5-1; j_gene: TRBJ2-2; CDR3aa: CASRTLAGGWTGELFF; CDR3nt: TGCGCCAGCAGAACTCTAGCGGGAGGCTGGACCGGGGAGCTGTTTTTT
abundance: -; d_gene: -; v_gene: TRBV3-1/TRBV3-2; j_gene: TRBJ1-1; CDR3aa: CASSSRGNTEAFF; CDR3nt: TGTGCCAGCAGCTCTCGGGGGAACACTGAAGCTTTCTTT
abundance: -; d_gene: TRBD1; v_gene: TRBV7-6; j_gene: TRBJ1-1; CDR3aa: CASSFQGAGTEAFF; CDR3nt: TGTGCCAGCAGCTTTCAGGGGGCTGGCACTGAAGCTTTCTTT
abundance: -; d_gene: TRBD2; v_gene: TRBV28; j_gene: TRBJ2-5; CDR3aa: CASSLSGRNRGAQYF; CDR3nt: TGTGCCAGCAGTTTATCGGGACGCAATCGGGGGGCCCAGTACTTC
abundance: -; d_gene: -; v_gene: TRBV28; j_gene: TRBJ1-1; CDR3aa: CASSLVWQAPEAFF; CDR3nt: TGTGCCAGCAGTTTAGTATGGCAGGCCCCTGAAGCTTTCTTT
abundance: -; d_gene: TRBD1; v_gene: TRBV30; j_gene: TRBJ1-4; CDR3aa: CAGQENEKLFF; CDR3nt: TGTGCCGGACAGGAGAATGAAAAACTGTTTTTT
abundance: -; d_gene: TRBD1; v_gene: TRBV7-3; j_gene: TRBJ2-7; CDR3aa: CASSRRGQGVIEQYF; CDR3nt: TGTGCCAGCAGCCGACGGGGACAGGGGGTAATAGAGCAGTACTTC
abundance: -; d_gene: -; v_gene: TRBV6-6; j_gene: TRBJ1-3; CDR3aa: CASRQDRTWGNTIYF; CDR3nt: TGTGCCAGCAGACAGGACAGAACATGGGGAAACACCATATATTTT
abundance: -; d_gene: -; v_gene: TRBV28; j_gene: TRBJ1-5; CDR3aa: CASSLSSAQPQHF; CDR3nt: TGTGCCAGCAGTTTAAGTAGCGCCCAGCCCCAGCATTTT
abundance: once; d_gene: TRBD1; v_gene: TRBV28; j_gene: TRBJ1-4; CDR3aa: CASSLYPWTGEVEKLFF; CDR3nt: TGTGCCAGCAGTTTATACCCATGGACAGGGGAAGTGGAAAAACTGTTTTTT
abundance: -; d_gene: -; v_gene: TRBV19; j_gene: TRBJ1-5; CDR3aa: CASSVQGNSNQPQHF; CDR3nt: TGTGCCAGTAGCGTACAGGGAAATAGCAATCAGCCCCAGCATTTT
abundance: -; d_gene: -; v_gene: TRBV19; j_gene: TRBJ2-5; CDR3aa: CASSIGAGQETQYF; CDR3nt: TGTGCCAGTAGTATAGGCGCAGGGCAAGAGACCCAGTACTTC
abundance: -; d_gene: -; v_gene: TRBV6-5; j_gene: TRBJ1-1; CDR3aa: CASNRAGTREAFF; CDR3nt: TGTGCCAGCAACCGAGCCGGGACACGTGAAGCTTTCTTT
abundance: -; d_gene: -; v_gene: TRBV6-5; j_gene: TRBJ1-1; CDR3aa: CASSYSRGNTEAFF; CDR3nt: TGTGCCAGCAGTTACTCCCGGGGGAACACTGAAGCTTTCTTT
abundance: -; d_gene: TRBD1; v_gene: TRBV30; j_gene: TRBJ1-2; CDR3aa: CAWGIGGGYTF; CDR3nt: TGTGCCTGGGGCATAGGGGGCGGCTACACCTTC
abundance: -; d_gene: -; v_gene: TRBV5-6; j_gene: TRBJ2-1; CDR3aa: CASSLASQSSYNEQFF; CDR3nt: TGTGCCAGCAGCTTGGCTAGCCAGAGCTCCTACAATGAGCAGTTCTTC
abundance: once; d_gene: -; v_gene: TRBV19; j_gene: TRBJ1-4; CDR3aa: CASSIGRQATNEKLFF; CDR3nt: TGTGCCAGTAGTATCGGCAGGCAAGCAACTAATGAAAAACTGTTTTTT
abundance: -; d_gene: TRBD1; v_gene: TRBV7-8; j_gene: TRBJ2-7; CDR3aa: CASSLGQGAYEQYF; CDR3nt: TGTGCCAGCAGCCTGGGACAGGGAGCCTACGAGCAGTACTTC
abundance: -; d_gene: -; v_gene: TRBV13; j_gene: TRBJ2-1; CDR3aa: CASSLQGGSFREQFF; CDR3nt: TGTGCCAGCAGCTTACAGGGTGGGAGTTTCCGTGAGCAGTTCTTC
abundance: -; d_gene: TRBD1; v_gene: TRBV7-8; j_gene: TRBJ2-2; CDR3aa: CASSLVADRGSVGELFF; CDR3nt: TGTGCCAGCAGCTTAGTAGCGGACAGGGGTTCGGTCGGGGAGCTGTTTTTT
abundance: once; d_gene: -; v_gene: TRBV11-1; j_gene: TRBJ1-1; CDR3aa: CASSTDGLNTEAFF; CDR3nt: TGTGCCAGCAGCACGGACGGGCTGAACACTGAAGCTTTCTTT
abundance: once; d_gene: TRBD1; v_gene: TRBV9; j_gene: TRBJ2-1; CDR3aa: CASSAFSPGQGYNEQFF; CDR3nt: TGTGCCAGCAGCGCCTTCTCCCCGGGACAGGGATACAATGAGCAGTTCTTC
abundance: -; d_gene: -; v_gene: TRBV4-1; j_gene: TRBJ2-7; CDR3aa: CASSQDPTNSYEQYF; CDR3nt: TGCGCCAGCAGCCAAGATCCAACTAACTCCTACGAGCAGTACTTC
abundance: -; d_gene: -; v_gene: TRBV18; j_gene: TRBJ1-3; CDR3aa: CASSPTLDSYSGNTIYF; CDR3nt: TGTGCCAGCTCGCCGACTCTAGACAGTTACTCTGGAAACACCATATATTTT
abundance: -; d_gene: -; v_gene: TRBV29-1; j_gene: TRBJ1-1; CDR3aa: CSVDVNGATEAFF; CDR3nt: TGCAGCGTTGACGTAAATGGGGCCACTGAAGCTTTCTTT
abundance: -; d_gene: TRBD1; v_gene: TRBV9; j_gene: TRBJ2-7; CDR3aa: CASSPGTGAYEQYF; CDR3nt: TGTGCCAGCAGCCCCGGGACAGGAGCCTACGAGCAGTACTTC
abundance: once; d_gene: -; v_gene: TRBV4-2; j_gene: TRBJ2-1; CDR3aa: CASSGEGEQFF; CDR3nt: TGTGCCAGCAGCGGCGAGGGTGAGCAGTTCTTC
abundance: -; d_gene: -; v_gene: TRBV3-1/TRBV3-2; j_gene: TRBJ1-1; CDR3aa: CASSQKLFGRGAFF; CDR3nt: TGTGCCAGCAGCCAAAAGTTGTTCGGTAGGGGAGCTTTCTTT